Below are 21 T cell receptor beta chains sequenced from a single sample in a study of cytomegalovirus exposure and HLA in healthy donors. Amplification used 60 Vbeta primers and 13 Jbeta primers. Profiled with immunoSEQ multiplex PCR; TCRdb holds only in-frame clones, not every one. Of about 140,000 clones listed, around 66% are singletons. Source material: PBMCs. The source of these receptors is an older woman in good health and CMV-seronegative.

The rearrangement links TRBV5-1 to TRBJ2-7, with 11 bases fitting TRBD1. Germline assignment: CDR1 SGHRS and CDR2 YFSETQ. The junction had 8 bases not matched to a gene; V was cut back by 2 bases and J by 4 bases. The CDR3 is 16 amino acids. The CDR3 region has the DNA TGCGCCAGCAGCTTCACTGGGGACAGGGGGTTATACGAGCAGTACTTC. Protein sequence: CASSFTGDRGLYEQYF.

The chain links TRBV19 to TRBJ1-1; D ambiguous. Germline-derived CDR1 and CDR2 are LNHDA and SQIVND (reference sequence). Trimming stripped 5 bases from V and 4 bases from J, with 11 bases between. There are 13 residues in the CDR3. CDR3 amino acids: CASSAYSGTEAFF. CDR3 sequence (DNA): TGTGCCAGTAGTGCCTACAGCGGCACTGAAGCTTTCTTT.

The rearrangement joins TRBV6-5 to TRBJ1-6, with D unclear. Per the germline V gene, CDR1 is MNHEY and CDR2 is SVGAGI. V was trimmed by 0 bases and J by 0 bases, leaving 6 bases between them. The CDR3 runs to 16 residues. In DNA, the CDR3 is TGTGCCAGCAGTTACTCAGCGGCCTCCTATAATTCACCCCTCCACTTT. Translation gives CASSYSAASYNSPLHF.

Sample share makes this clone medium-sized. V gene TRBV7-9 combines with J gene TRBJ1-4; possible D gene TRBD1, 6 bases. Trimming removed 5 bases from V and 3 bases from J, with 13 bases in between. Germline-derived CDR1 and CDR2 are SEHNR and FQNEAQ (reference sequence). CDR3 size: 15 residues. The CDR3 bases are TGTGCCAGCAGCCCACCTGGGGGCCCTAATGAAAAACTGTTTTTT. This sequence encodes CASSPPGGPNEKLFF.

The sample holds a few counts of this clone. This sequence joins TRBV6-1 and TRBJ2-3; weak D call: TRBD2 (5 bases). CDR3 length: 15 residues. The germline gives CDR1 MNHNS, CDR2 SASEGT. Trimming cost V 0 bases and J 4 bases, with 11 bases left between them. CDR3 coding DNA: TGTGCCAGCAGTGAAGCCCTAGCCATTTCAGATACGCAGTATTTT. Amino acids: CASSEALAISDTQYF.

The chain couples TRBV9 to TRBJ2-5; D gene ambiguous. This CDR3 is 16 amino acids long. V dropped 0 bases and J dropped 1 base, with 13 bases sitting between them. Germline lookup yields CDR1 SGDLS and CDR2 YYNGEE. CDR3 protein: CASSVATVAGQETQYF. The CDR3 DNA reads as TGTGCCAGCAGCGTAGCTACCGTTGCAGGCCAAGAGACCCAGTACTTC.

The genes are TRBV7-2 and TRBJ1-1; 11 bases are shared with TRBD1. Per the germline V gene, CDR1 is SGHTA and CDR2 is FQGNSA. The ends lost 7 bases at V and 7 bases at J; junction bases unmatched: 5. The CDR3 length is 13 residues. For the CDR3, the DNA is TGTGCCAGCACCTCCGGGACAGGGGGTGAAGCTTTCTTT. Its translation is CASTSGTGGEAFF.

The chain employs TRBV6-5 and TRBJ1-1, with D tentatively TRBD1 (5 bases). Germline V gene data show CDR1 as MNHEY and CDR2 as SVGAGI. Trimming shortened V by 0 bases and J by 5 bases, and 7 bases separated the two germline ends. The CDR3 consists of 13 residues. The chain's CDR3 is CASSYSGGTEAFF. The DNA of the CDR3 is TGTGCCAGCAGTTACTCTGGGGGGACTGAAGCTTTCTTT.

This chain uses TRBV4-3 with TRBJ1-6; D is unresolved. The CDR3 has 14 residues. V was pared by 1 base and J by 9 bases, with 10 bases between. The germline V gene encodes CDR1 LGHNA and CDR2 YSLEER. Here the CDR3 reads CASSQVLDGSPLHF. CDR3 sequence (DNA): TGCGCCAGCAGCCAAGTTCTAGACGGTTCACCCCTCCACTTT.

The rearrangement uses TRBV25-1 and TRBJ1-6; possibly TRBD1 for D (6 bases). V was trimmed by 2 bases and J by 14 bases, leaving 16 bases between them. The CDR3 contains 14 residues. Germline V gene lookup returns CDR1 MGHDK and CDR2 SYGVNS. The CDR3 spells CASSEDRPPLALHF. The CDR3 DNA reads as TGTGCCAGCAGTGAAGACAGGCCACCCTTGGCCCTCCACTTT. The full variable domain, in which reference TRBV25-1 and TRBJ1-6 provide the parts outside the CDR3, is EADIYQTPRYLVIGTGKKITLECSQTMGHDKMYWYQQDPGMELHLIHYSYGVNSTEKGDLSSESTVSRIRTEHFPLTLESARPSHTSQYLCASSEDRPPLALHFGNGTRLTVT.

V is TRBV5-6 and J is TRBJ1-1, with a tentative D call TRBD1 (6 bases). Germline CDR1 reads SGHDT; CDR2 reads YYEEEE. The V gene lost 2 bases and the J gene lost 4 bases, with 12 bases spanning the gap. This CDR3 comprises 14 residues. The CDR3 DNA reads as TGTGCCAGCAGCTTTTACGGACAGTTCACTGAAGCTTTCTTT. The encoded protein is CASSFYGQFTEAFF.

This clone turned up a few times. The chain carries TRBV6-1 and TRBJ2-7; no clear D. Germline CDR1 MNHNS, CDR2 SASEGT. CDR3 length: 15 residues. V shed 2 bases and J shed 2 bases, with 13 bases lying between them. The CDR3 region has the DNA TGTGCCAGCAGTGAATACCCCGGTCAGGCCTACGAGCAGTACTTC. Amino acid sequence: CASSEYPGQAYEQYF.

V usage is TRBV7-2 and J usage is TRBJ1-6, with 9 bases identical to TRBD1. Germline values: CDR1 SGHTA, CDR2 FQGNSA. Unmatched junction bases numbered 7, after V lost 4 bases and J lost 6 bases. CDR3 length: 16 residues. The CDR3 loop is CASSSLDRGSNSPLHF. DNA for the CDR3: TGTGCCAGCAGCTCTCTGGACAGGGGAAGTAATTCACCCCTCCACTTT.

The CDR3 coding sequence is TGTGCCAGTAGTGCAGGACAGGTCTCCTACGAGCAGTACTTC. Protein sequence: CASSAGQVSYEQYF. The chain couples TRBV19 to TRBJ2-7; 7 bases map to TRBD1. The length of the CDR3 is 14 residues. The junction had 4 bases not matched to a gene; V was cut back by 5 bases and J by 0 bases. The germline CDR1 and CDR2 sequences are LNHDA and SQIVND (reference sequence).

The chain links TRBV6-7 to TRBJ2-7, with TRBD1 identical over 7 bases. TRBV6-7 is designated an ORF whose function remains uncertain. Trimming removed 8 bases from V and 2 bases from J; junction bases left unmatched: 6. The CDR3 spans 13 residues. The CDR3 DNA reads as TGTGCCAGCGGTCCGGGACAGCCCTACGAGCAGTACTTC. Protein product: CASGPGQPYEQYF.

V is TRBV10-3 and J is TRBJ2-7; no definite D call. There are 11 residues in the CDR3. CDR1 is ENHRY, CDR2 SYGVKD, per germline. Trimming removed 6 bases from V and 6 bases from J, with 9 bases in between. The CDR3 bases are TGTGCCATCAGCGCAGTAAGCGAGCAGTACTTC. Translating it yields CAISAVSEQYF.

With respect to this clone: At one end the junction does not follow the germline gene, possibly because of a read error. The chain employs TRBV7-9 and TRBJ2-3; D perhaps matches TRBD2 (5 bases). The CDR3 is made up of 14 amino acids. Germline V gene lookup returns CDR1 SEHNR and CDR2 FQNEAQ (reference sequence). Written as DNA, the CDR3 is TGTGCCAGCAGGTTAGCGACTAGCACAGATACGCAGTATTTT. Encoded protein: CASRLATSTDTQYF.

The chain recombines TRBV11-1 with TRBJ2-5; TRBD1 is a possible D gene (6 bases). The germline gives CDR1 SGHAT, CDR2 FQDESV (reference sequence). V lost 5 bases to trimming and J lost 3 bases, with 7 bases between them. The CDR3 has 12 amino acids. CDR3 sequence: CASSPGEETQYF. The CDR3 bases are TGTGCCAGCAGCCCAGGGGAAGAGACCCAGTACTTC. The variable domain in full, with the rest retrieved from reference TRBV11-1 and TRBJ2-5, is EAEVAQSPRYKITEKSQAVAFWCDPISGHATLYWYRQILGQGPELLVQFQDESVVDDSQLPKDRFSAERLKGVDSTLKIQPAELGDSAMYLCASSPGEETQYFGPGTRLLVL.

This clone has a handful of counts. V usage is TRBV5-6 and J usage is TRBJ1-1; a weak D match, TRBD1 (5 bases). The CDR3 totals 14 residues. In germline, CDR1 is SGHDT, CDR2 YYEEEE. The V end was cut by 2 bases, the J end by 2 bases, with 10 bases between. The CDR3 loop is CASSLPGLNTEAFF. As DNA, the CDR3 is TGTGCCAGCAGCTTACCGGGACTAAACACTGAAGCTTTCTTT. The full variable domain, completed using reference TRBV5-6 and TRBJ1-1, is DAGVTQSPTHLIKTRGQQVTLRCSPKSGHDTVSWYQQALGQGPQFIFQYYEEEERQRGNFPDRFSGHQFPNYSSELNVNALLLGDSALYLCASSLPGLNTEAFFGQGTRLTVV.

The CDR3 sequence is CASSVEQGDGGYTF. The DNA of the CDR3 is TGTGCCAGCAGCGTAGAACAGGGGGATGGAGGCTACACCTTC. The chain recombines TRBV9 with TRBJ1-2; TRBD1 agrees at 8 bases. The V gene end was trimmed by 0 bases and the J gene end by 8 bases; junction bases not matched to a gene: 6. This CDR3 comprises 14 residues. CDR1 is SGDLS and CDR2 is YYNGEE in the germline V gene.

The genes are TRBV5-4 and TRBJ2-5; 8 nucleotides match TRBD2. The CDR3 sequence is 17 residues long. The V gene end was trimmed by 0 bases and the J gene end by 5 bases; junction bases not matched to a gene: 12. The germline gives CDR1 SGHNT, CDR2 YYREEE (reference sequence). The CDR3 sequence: CASSLGGSGKGVETQYF. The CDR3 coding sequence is TGTGCCAGCAGCTTGGGCGGTAGCGGGAAAGGGGTGGAGACCCAGTACTTC.